This TCR beta chain was found in a study of blood T cell repertoires in COVID-19. Profiling relied on immunoSEQ multiplex PCR, and the TCRdb table lists in-frame clones only, not all of them. The sample shows about 140,000 clones, over 70% of them seen only once. The CDR3 length is 14 residues. Germline V CDR1 and CDR2: DFQATT, SNEGSKA (reference sequence). The V segment lost 3 bases and the J segment 5 bases; nucleotides outside the gene matches: 7. The chain is built from TRBV20-1 and TRBJ2-7; 10 bases agree with TRBD2. This receptor was identified in a man between 65 and 85 years old who had been exposed to COVID-19. Sequenced sample: PBMCs or T cells enriched from blood (not recorded which). The CDR3 is CSASTGLANHEQYF. CDR3 coding DNA: TGCAGTGCTAGTACGGGACTAGCGAACCACGAGCAGTACTTC.